Listed below are T cell receptor beta chains from one sample, sequenced in a study of molecular identifiers for immune sequencing clone quantification. TCRdb re-called the PCR reads through MiXCR, storing one row per CDR3 protein. The sample consists of a few hundred thousand distinct CDR3 sequences, roughly 24% of them appearing once. The sample was naive CD8+ T cells from blood, with Jurkat cell RNA spiked in. The receptors originated from a human donor in good health. Some libraries in this study had Jurkat cell RNA spiked in. Both conserved end residues are part of each CDR3. D genes are given only for firm matches. Part of the rows lack a size; the others show once, few, many or a class for expanded clones.

d_call: NA; j_call: TRBJ2-3; clone_size: many; v_call: TRBV9; cdr3_nt: TGTGCCAGCAGCGTAGTTACAGCGGCGCAGTATTTT; cdr3_aa: CASSVVTAAQYF
d_call: NA; j_call: TRBJ2-7; clone_size: NA; v_call: TRBV5-6; cdr3_nt: TGTGCCAGCAGCCAAATGGGGACCTTCTACGAGCAGTACTTC; cdr3_aa: CASSQMGTFYEQYF
d_call: NA; j_call: TRBJ2-3; clone_size: few; v_call: TRBV13; cdr3_nt: TGTGCCAGCAGCTCGGGGGTAGATACGCAGTATTTT; cdr3_aa: CASSSGVDTQYF
d_call: TRBD2; j_call: TRBJ2-7; clone_size: many; v_call: TRBV9; cdr3_nt: TGTGCCAGCAGCGGACAGAGCGGGGGAGTCCACGAGCAGTACTTC; cdr3_aa: CASSGQSGGVHEQYF
d_call: NA; j_call: TRBJ2-2; clone_size: few; v_call: TRBV5-6; cdr3_nt: TGTGCCAGCAGCGTCGGGACACCTGAGAAGCTGTTTTTT; cdr3_aa: CASSVGTPEKLFF
d_call: NA; j_call: TRBJ2-3; clone_size: NA; v_call: TRBV7-9; cdr3_nt: TGTGCCAGCAGCTTAGTCGGCGGTAGCGCGGATACGCAGTATTTT; cdr3_aa: CASSLVGGSADTQYF
d_call: NA; j_call: TRBJ1-1; clone_size: NA; v_call: TRBV6-5; cdr3_nt: TGTGCCAGCAGTTACTCCGGTAGGGAAGCTTTCTTT; cdr3_aa: CASSYSGREAFF
d_call: NA; j_call: TRBJ1-2; clone_size: NA; v_call: TRBV20-1; cdr3_nt: TGCAGTGCTAGAGTTCCCGGACAGTATGGCTACACCTTC; cdr3_aa: CSARVPGQYGYTF
d_call: NA; j_call: TRBJ2-7; clone_size: NA; v_call: TRBV9; cdr3_nt: TGTGCCAGCAGCGTAGCTACTGGGACGGGGTACGAGCAGTACTTC; cdr3_aa: CASSVATGTGYEQYF
d_call: NA; j_call: TRBJ2-1; clone_size: many; v_call: TRBV24-1; cdr3_nt: TGTGCCACCAGTGATTCCCTGGTGGGGGGCAATGAGCAGTTCTTC; cdr3_aa: CATSDSLVGGNEQFF
d_call: NA; j_call: TRBJ2-2; clone_size: few; v_call: TRBV29-1; cdr3_nt: TGCAGCGTTGAAAGGGGGTCGGGCACCGGGGAGCTGTTTTTT; cdr3_aa: CSVERGSGTGELFF
d_call: NA; j_call: TRBJ2-3; clone_size: NA; v_call: TRBV27; cdr3_nt: TGTGCCAGCAGTATCAGGGGTTTTAGCACAGATACGCAGTATTTT; cdr3_aa: CASSIRGFSTDTQYF
d_call: TRBD2; j_call: TRBJ2-3; clone_size: few; v_call: TRBV11-2; cdr3_nt: TGTGCCAGCAGCCACCAAGCGGGAGGGTACACAGATACGCAGTATTTT; cdr3_aa: CASSHQAGGYTDTQYF
d_call: NA; j_call: TRBJ1-5; clone_size: many; v_call: TRBV29-1; cdr3_nt: TGCAGCGTTGAATTCGGATCGAATCAGCCCCAGCATTTT; cdr3_aa: CSVEFGSNQPQHF
d_call: NA; j_call: TRBJ1-5; clone_size: many; v_call: TRBV25-1; cdr3_nt: TGTGCCAGCAGTGAATGTGGCAGTTCAGGGAATCAGCCCCAGCATTTT; cdr3_aa: CASSECGSSGNQPQHF
d_call: TRBD1; j_call: TRBJ2-3; clone_size: many; v_call: TRBV5-8; cdr3_nt: TGTGCCAGCAGCCCACATGGACAGGGGCCCACAGATACGCAGTATTTT; cdr3_aa: CASSPHGQGPTDTQYF
d_call: TRBD2; j_call: TRBJ2-3; clone_size: NA; v_call: TRBV9; cdr3_nt: TGTGCCAGCAGCGAAGGAACTAGCGGGAGGGCCGCAGATACGCAGTATTTT; cdr3_aa: CASSEGTSGRAADTQYF
d_call: TRBD1; j_call: TRBJ1-5; clone_size: NA; v_call: TRBV7-6; cdr3_nt: TGTGCCAGCGGCTTAGGGACAGGGGGCAATCAGCCCCAGCATTTT; cdr3_aa: CASGLGTGGNQPQHF
d_call: NA; j_call: TRBJ2-1; clone_size: few; v_call: TRBV5-4; cdr3_nt: TGTGCCAGCAGCCCCTACCGATCCCTGAATGAGCAGTTCTTC; cdr3_aa: CASSPYRSLNEQFF
d_call: NA; j_call: TRBJ2-3; clone_size: many; v_call: TRBV3-1; cdr3_nt: TGTGCCAGCAGCCACGGCGGAAGCACTGATACGCAGTATTTT; cdr3_aa: CASSHGGSTDTQYF
d_call: NA; j_call: TRBJ1-1; clone_size: many; v_call: TRBV6-5; cdr3_nt: TGTGCCAGCAGTTACTCTTGGGGCAACACTGAAGCTTTCTTT; cdr3_aa: CASSYSWGNTEAFF
d_call: NA; j_call: TRBJ2-7; clone_size: NA; v_call: TRBV10-3; cdr3_nt: TGTGCCATCAGTGAAGATATAAGCATCACCTACGAGCAGTACTTC; cdr3_aa: CAISEDISITYEQYF
d_call: NA; j_call: TRBJ2-3; clone_size: many; v_call: TRBV29-1; cdr3_nt: TGCAGCGTTGATGGCCAGTACGGCACAGATACGCAGTATTTT; cdr3_aa: CSVDGQYGTDTQYF